This T cell receptor (beta chain) was sequenced in a study of blood T cells in healthy people across ages. Study-wide background: Capturing about one barcoded beta molecule per two T cells was achieved by template switching.

Every participating donor contributed 8.5 to 10 milliliters of peripheral blood through a draw. For the second PCR, which ran for 7 to 11 cycles, a sample-barcoded 5' primer and a J-beta primer mix were used. TCRdb analysed the 5' RACE reads with MiXCR anew, one entry per CDR3 protein. The sample gives 1.5 million to 1.9 million distinct CDR3 sequences, roughly 43% of which show up once; around 4% is in the top ten. Germline V gene sequence: CDR1 SGHTA, CDR2 FQGNSA. The length of the CDR3 is 14 residues. Broader study findings: Older age coincided with a roughly linear decline in TCR beta diversity per million T cells. Reliance upon unsorted PBMCs precluded definitive naive versus antigen-experienced comparison.

Notes on this clonotype: Its antigen is still unknown.

The sample was blood. The chain links TRBV7-2 to TRBJ2-5; D may be TRBD1 (5 bases). The assigned J gene may be wrong: the sequence end matches TRBJ2-7 better. This TCR was sampled from a woman between 18 and 30 years old in good health. The CDR3 protein is CASSLAQGWYEQYF. DNA of the CDR3: TGTGCCAGCAGCTTAGCGCAGGGTTGGTACGAGCAGTACTTC.